These 27 T cell receptor beta chains came from one sample sequenced in a study of T cell responses to AZD1222 COVID-19 vaccine. The method was immunoSEQ multiplex PCR; TCRdb's version includes in-frame clones alone and lacks a portion of them. The table has around 150,000 clones, around 90% seen once. This specimen consisted of peripheral blood, obtained on day 0 of AZD1222 vaccination. The receptors originated from an adult in good health.

This chain joins TRBV5-1 and TRBJ2-3; the D is unclear. Trimming removed 3 bases at V and 6 bases at J, with 11 bases between. CDR1 and CDR2 from the germline V gene are SGHRS and YFSETQ. This CDR3 has 13 amino acids. CDR3 coding DNA: TGCGCCAGCAGCTACACCCTAGGGGATACGCAGTATTTT. Its protein product is CASSYTLGDTQYF.

CDR3 residues: CASSLVPPWGVDEQYF. Written as DNA, the CDR3 is TGTGCCAGCAGCTTAGTCCCCCCTTGGGGGGTGGACGAGCAGTACTTC. V is TRBV7-9 and J is TRBJ2-7; possibly TRBD2 for D (6 bases). Germline CDR1 SEHNR, CDR2 FQNEAQ (reference sequence). Trimming stripped 1 base from V and 5 bases from J, with 18 bases between. CDR3 length equals 16 residues. Combining the CDR3 with reference TRBV7-9 and TRBJ2-7 gives the whole variable domain DTGVSQNPRHKITKRGQNVTFRCDPISEHNRLYWYRQTLGQGPEFLTYFQNEAQLEKSRLLSDRFSAERPKGSFSTLEIQRTEQGDSAMYLCASSLVPPWGVDEQYFGPGTRLTVT.

The V gene is TRBV19, the J gene TRBJ1-1, with D hard to call. Trimming left V 7 bases short and J 5 bases short, with 17 bases between. CDR3 length: 14 amino acids. Per germline, CDR1 LNHDA and CDR2 SQIVND (reference sequence). This CDR3 reads CASTSQRWGTEAFF. The CDR3 nucleotides read TGTGCCAGTACCTCACAGCGGTGGGGTACTGAAGCTTTCTTT.

V gene TRBV18 combines with J gene TRBJ2-3; D uncertain. The CDR3 length is 12 residues. CDR1 and CDR2 from the germline V gene are KGHSH and LQKENI. V was shortened by 5 bases and J by 2 bases, with 5 bases between the two germline ends. The DNA of the CDR3 is TGTGCCAGCTCAGGAATCACAGATACGCAGTATTTT. This codes for CASSGITDTQYF.

The chain employs TRBV10-3 and TRBJ1-6; D uncertain. Trimming removed 2 bases from V and 7 bases from J, with 6 bases in between. The CDR3 is made up of 13 amino acids. In germline, CDR1 is ENHRY, CDR2 SYGVKD. In DNA, the CDR3 is TGTGCCATCAGTGAGGGTCTCAATTCACCCCTCCACTTT. This gives the protein CAISEGLNSPLHF.

This chain joins TRBV3-1 (or the pseudogene TRBV3-2) and TRBJ1-1; perhaps TRBD1 as D (5 bases). CDR1 is LGHDT, CDR2 YNNKEL, per germline (reference sequence). The CDR3 runs to 14 residues. Trimming pared 2 bases from V and 1 base from J, leaving 8 bases between. In nucleotides, the CDR3 is TGTGCCAGCAGCCAAACAACAGGGAACACTGAAGCTTTCTTT. As protein: CASSQTTGNTEAFF.

This clone was counted once. The rearrangement joins TRBV29-1 to TRBJ1-3; TRBD1 matches at 10 bases. Germline V gives CDR1 SQVTM, CDR2 ANQGSEA. The CDR3 runs to 15 residues. The J segment lost 0 bases and the V segment lost 7 bases, leaving 6 bases of the junction unmatched. CDR3 nucleotides: TGCAGCGCCCGGACAGGGGGTAACTCTGGAAACACCATATATTTT. Translating it yields CSARTGGNSGNTIYF.

The chain uses TRBV18 and TRBJ1-1; the D is unclear. Trimming removed 1 base at V and 0 bases at J, with 9 bases between. The germline V gene encodes CDR1 KGHSH and CDR2 LQKENI. The CDR3 is made up of 15 amino acids. The CDR3 reads CASSPQEALNTEAFF. In DNA, the CDR3 is TGTGCCAGCTCACCACAAGAAGCCCTGAACACTGAAGCTTTCTTT. Complete variable domain (other parts from reference TRBV18 and TRBJ1-1): NAGVMQNPRHLVRRRGQEARLRCSPMKGHSHVYWYRQLPEEGLKFMVYLQKENIIDESGMPKERFSAEFPKEGPSILRIQQVVRGDSAAYFCASSPQEALNTEAFFGQGTRLTVV.

The chain has TRBV12-3 or TRBV12-4 and TRBJ1-1, with D maybe TRBD1 (5 bases). The CDR3 has 11 amino acids. The germline V and J ends were trimmed by 6 bases and 11 bases, with 13 bases remaining between them. CDR3 protein: CASRAQGMAFF. Here the CDR3 DNA reads TGTGCCAGCAGGGCCCAGGGCATGGCTTTCTTT.

DNA for the CDR3: TGTGCCAGCAGCCCCACGGGGAATTCCTACAATGAGCAGTTCTTC. Encoded protein: CASSPTGNSYNEQFF. The J gene is TRBJ2-1, the V gene TRBV7-3; D possibly corresponds to TRBD2 (5 bases). The V end lost 5 bases, the J end lost 1 base, and 12 bases lay between the germline ends. Germline values: CDR1 SGHTA, CDR2 FQGTGA. This CDR3 has 15 amino acids.

The chain is built from TRBV5-1 and TRBJ2-7; TRBD2 matches at 12 bases. The CDR3 sequence is 15 residues long. The germline gives CDR1 SGHRS, CDR2 YFSETQ. The ends lost 2 bases at V and 6 bases at J; junction bases unmatched: 6. Written as DNA, the CDR3 is TGCGCCAGCAGCTTCCCCTCTAGCGGGGGGGGCGAGCAGTACTTC. It is translated as CASSFPSSGGGEQYF. The whole variable domain, remainder taken from reference TRBV5-1 and TRBJ2-7, is KAGVTQTPRYLIKTRGQQVTLSCSPISGHRSVSWYQQTPGQGLQFLFEYFSETQRNKGNFPGRFSGRQFSNSRSEMNVSTLELGDSALYLCASSFPSSGGGEQYFGPGTRLTVT.

Comments on this clone: The same CDR3 also results from other DNA sequences found in this sample. The CDR3 sequence is CASSPGTGGNYGYTF. CDR3 coding DNA: TGTGCCAGCAGCCCCGGGACAGGGGGGAACTATGGCTACACCTTC. The rearrangement uses TRBV2 and TRBJ1-2; TRBD1 aligns across 11 bases. Germline CDR1 is SNHLY and CDR2 is FYNNEI. The V and J ends lost 6 bases and 2 bases, in that order; junction bases with no gene match: 5. There are 15 residues in the CDR3. The whole variable domain, remainder taken from reference TRBV2 and TRBJ1-2, is EPEVTQTPSHQVTQMGQEVILRCVPISNHLYFYWYRQILGQKVEFLVSFYNNEISEKSEIFDDQFSVERPDGSNFTLKIRSTKLEDSAMYFCASSPGTGGNYGYTFGSGTRLTVV.

The J gene is TRBJ2-1, the V gene TRBV14; maybe TRBD2 (6 bases). Trimming stripped 5 bases from V and 6 bases from J, with 20 bases between. The length of the CDR3 is 16 residues. Germline CDR1 reads SGHDN; CDR2 reads FVKESK. The DNA for the CDR3 is TGTGCCAGCAGCAGCCCCGGGACTCTGGGGACCAATGAGCAGTTCTTC. Translation: CASSSPGTLGTNEQFF.

The genes are TRBV28 and TRBJ1-5; no reliable D call. This CDR3 region has 19 residues. The V end lost 3 bases, the J end lost 7 bases, and 28 bases lay between the germline ends. Per germline, CDR1 MDHEN and CDR2 SYDVKM. The CDR3 loop is CASSLAPVDIFTRGQPQHF. The CDR3 DNA follows: TGTGCCAGCAGTTTGGCCCCTGTAGATATTTTTACTCGAGGGCAGCCCCAGCATTTT.

The rearrangement links TRBV19 to TRBJ1-1; D is possibly TRBD1 (6 bases). The CDR3 has 15 amino acids. Trimming pared 6 bases from V and 6 bases from J, leaving 20 bases between. The V gene's germline CDR1 is LNHDA and CDR2 SQIVND (reference sequence). The CDR3 bases are TGTGCCAGTAGCAGTCTAACTTCAAGGGGGTCTGAAGCTTTCTTT. Its translation is CASSSLTSRGSEAFF.

CDR3 in DNA: TGTGCCAGCCGACCTCCCTTCTTGCCTCAGGGTGGGGGTGGCTACGAGCAGTACTTC. Its protein product is CASRPPFLPQGGGGYEQYF. V gene TRBV18 combines with J gene TRBJ2-7; either TRBD1 or TRBD2 may fit D (5 bases each). The CDR3 spans 19 residues. Trimming left V 8 bases short and J 3 bases short, with 32 bases between. Germline-derived CDR1 and CDR2 are KGHSH and LQKENI.

The V call is TRBV19, the J call TRBJ2-7; D remains ambiguous. The CDR3 is made up of 14 amino acids. CDR1 is LNHDA and CDR2 is SQIVND in the germline V gene (reference sequence). V shed 5 bases and J shed 6 bases, with 17 bases lying between them. The CDR3 protein is CASSDRPLVAEQYF. For the CDR3, the DNA is TGTGCCAGTAGTGATCGCCCCCTCGTCGCCGAGCAGTACTTC.

In this sample, this clone turned up many times. The V gene is TRBV7-8, the J gene TRBJ2-5; no firm D call. V was shortened by 5 bases and J by 4 bases, with 5 bases between the two germline ends. CDR1 is SGHVS and CDR2 is FQNEAQ in the germline V gene. The CDR3 runs 11 residues. The DNA of the CDR3 is TGTGCCAGCAGCAAGACAGAGACCCAGTACTTC. As protein: CASSKTETQYF.

V is TRBV6-1 and J is TRBJ1-1, with TRBD1 matching over 7 bases. Germline trimming cut 2 bases from V and 3 bases from J; bases unmatched to any gene: 18. From germline, CDR1 is MNHNS and CDR2 SASEGT. This CDR3 has 19 residues. CDR3 residues: CASSEFVGQSYGGDTEAFF. Written as DNA, the CDR3 is TGTGCCAGCAGTGAATTTGTGGGACAGTCCTACGGAGGGGACACTGAAGCTTTCTTT.

J is TRBJ1-1 and V is TRBV19; 7 positions match TRBD1. The CDR3 sequence is 15 residues long. V lost 6 bases, J lost 3 bases, and 10 bases stayed unmatched. Germline V gene sequence: CDR1 LNHDA, CDR2 SQIVND (reference sequence). CDR3 loop: CASSPGQVLHTEAFF. The CDR3 DNA reads TGTGCCAGTAGCCCTGGACAGGTCCTTCACACTGAAGCTTTCTTT.

The V gene is TRBV27, the J gene TRBJ2-7; TRBD2 matches at 7 bases. Germline V gene lookup returns CDR1 MNHEY and CDR2 SMNVEV (reference sequence). The trim removed 4 bases at V and 3 bases at J, leaving 6 bases unmatched. CDR3 length: 14 residues. The CDR3 DNA sequence: TGTGCCAGCAGTTCCGGCCCGGGAGGCTACGAGCAGTACTTC. Its protein is CASSSGPGGYEQYF.

The genes are TRBV6-2 or TRBV6-3 and TRBJ1-1; the D is unclear. The CDR3 totals 13 residues. CDR1 is MNHEY, CDR2 SVGEGT, per germline. Trimming pared 4 bases from V and 1 base from J, leaving 7 bases between. CDR3 DNA sequence: TGTGCCAGCAGTTCCACAGAGAACACTGAAGCTTTCTTT. It is translated as CASSSTENTEAFF.

The CDR3 DNA follows: TGTGCCAGTAGTATAGATCCCGGGGGCTCCTTAGGTAATCAGCCCCAGCATTTT. Protein sequence: CASSIDPGGSLGNQPQHF. This sequence joins TRBV19 and TRBJ1-5, with TRBD1 as a possible D gene (6 bases). This CDR3 is built from 18 residues. Trimming took off 0 bases at V and 4 bases at J, with 19 bases between the two ends. Per the germline V gene, CDR1 is LNHDA and CDR2 is SQIVND (reference sequence).

This chain joins TRBV18 and TRBJ1-2, with D possibly matching TRBD1 (5 bases). Trimming left V 3 bases short and J 2 bases short, with 7 bases between. This CDR3 region has 13 residues. Germline loops: CDR1 KGHSH, CDR2 LQKENI. CDR3 region: CASSPDRNYGYTF. CDR3 coding DNA: TGTGCCAGCTCACCCGACAGAAACTATGGCTACACCTTC.

The chain carries TRBV19 and TRBJ1-3, with D possibly being TRBD1 (6 bases). The CDR3 loop spans 13 amino acids. V lost 10 bases and J 2 bases, leaving 12 bases between the germline ends. Germline assignment: CDR1 LNHDA and CDR2 SQIVND (reference sequence). The CDR3 loop reads CATRQVAGNTIYF. In nucleotides, the CDR3 is TGTGCCACCCGACAGGTGGCTGGAAACACCATATATTTT.

The V gene is TRBV29-1, the J gene TRBJ1-4; D not resolved. Per the germline V gene, CDR1 is SQVTM and CDR2 is ANQGSEA. Between the trimmed V and J ends, which lost 0 bases and 6 bases, there was a span of 8 bases. The CDR3 covers 13 residues. The CDR3 loop is CSVEDPRYEKLFF. The CDR3 region has the DNA TGCAGCGTTGAAGATCCTAGGTATGAAAAACTGTTTTTT. The full variable domain, in which reference TRBV29-1 and TRBJ1-4 provide the parts outside the CDR3, is SAVISQKPSRDICQRGTSLTIQCQVDSQVTMMFWYRQQPGQSLTLIATANQGSEATYESGFVIDKFPISRPNLTFSTLTVSNMSPEDSSIYLCSVEDPRYEKLFFGSGTQLSVL.

The chain has TRBV12-5 and TRBJ2-3, with TRBD2 matching 11 bases. V trimming: 0 bases; J trimming: 7 bases; junction bases outside the gene matches: 15. Looked up from germline, CDR1 is LGHNT and CDR2 is FRNRAP. The CDR3 covers 19 residues. CDR3 residues: CASGLVPPGTSGRENTQYF. The CDR3 nucleotides are TGTGCTAGTGGTTTGGTCCCACCCGGGACTAGCGGTCGAGAGAATACGCAGTATTTT.